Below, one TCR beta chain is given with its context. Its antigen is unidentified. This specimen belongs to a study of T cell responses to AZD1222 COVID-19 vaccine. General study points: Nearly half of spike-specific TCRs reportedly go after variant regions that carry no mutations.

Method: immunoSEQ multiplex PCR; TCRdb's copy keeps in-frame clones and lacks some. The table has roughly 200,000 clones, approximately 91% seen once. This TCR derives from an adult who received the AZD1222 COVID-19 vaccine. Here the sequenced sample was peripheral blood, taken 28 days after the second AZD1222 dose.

CDR3 nucleotides: TGTGCCAGCAGCCAAGACCCGGGGGTAGGAGAGACCCAGTACTTC. Protein sequence: CASSQDPGVGETQYF. The rearrangement joins TRBV4-2 to TRBJ2-5; weak D call: TRBD2 (6 bases). The V gene's germline CDR1 is LGHNA and CDR2 YNFKEQ. Trimming left V 0 bases short and J 4 bases short, with 12 bases between. This CDR3 region has 15 residues.